The T cell receptor (beta chain) described here comes from a study of OX40 agonist ivuxolimab in advanced cancers. Study context: Having had anti-PD-1, anti-PD-L1 or anti-CTLA-4 therapy before was allowed, and about 42% had some.

About this clone itself: Its antigen is as yet unknown.

Study conclusions and caveats: On average, CD8+ T cells showed a greater number of expanded clones than CD4+. At 0.1 to 3.0 mg/kg, clonal expansion of CD4+ and CD8+ blood T cells had occurred by week 6.

This CDR3 has 14 residues. The V gene end was trimmed by 5 bases and the J gene end by 1 base; junction bases not matched to a gene: 3. Looked up from germline, CDR1 is MNHEY and CDR2 is SMNVEV (reference sequence). Sequencing was performed with immunoSEQ multiplex PCR; in TCRdb, only in-frame clones are kept and a portion is missing. The profile shows fewer than 90,000 clones, 86% of them singletons. Patients were ruled out by autoimmune disease history or systemic immunosuppression. The sequencing used CD4+ or CD8+ T cells sorted from blood, collected in a trial of the OX40 agonist ivuxolimab. The source is an adult with an advanced solid tumor such as melanoma, head and neck, liver or kidney cancer. The rearrangement links TRBV27 to TRBJ1-2; the match to TRBD1 covers 8 bases. The CDR3 sequence is CASSPDRGNYGYTF. As DNA, the CDR3 is TGTGCCAGCAGTCCAGACAGGGGTAACTATGGCTACACCTTC.